This TCR beta chain was recorded in a study of regulatory T cells in long-lasting Graves disease. iRepertoire HTBI primers and Arm-PCR of CDR3 regions built TCR beta libraries. A single record per CDR3 protein comes from TCRdb applying MiXCR to the multiplex PCR reads. The sample carries 300,000 to 350,000 distinct CDR3 sequences, about 20% recorded once. The CDR3 covers 16 residues. Germline V gene lookup returns CDR1 MNHNS and CDR2 SASEGT. The V segment lost 5 bases and the J segment 6 bases; nucleotides outside the gene matches: 11. Time point specified: persistent/refractory GD, antithyroid drugs over 5 years with positive TRAb. The TCR library was made from RNA that had been extracted from PBMCs in TRIzol.

This sequence originates from a female donor with Graves disease. The V gene is TRBV6-1, the J gene TRBJ1-5; 9 bases line up with TRBD1. The sequencing used peripheral blood mononuclear cells (PBMCs), collected when the disease was refractory, from a patient treated with antithyroid drugs. CDR3 loop: CASSHRTGVTIQPQHF. For the CDR3, the DNA is TGTGCCAGCAGTCACAGGACAGGGGTTACGATTCAGCCCCAGCATTTT.